This T cell receptor beta chain was documented in a study of Graves' ophthalmopathy and Graves' hyperthyroidism. CDR3 regions of TCR beta were amplified from RNA transcripts. HTBI primers served in a first-round RT-PCR, which a second-round multiplex PCR followed. MiXCR, run by TCRdb on the multiplex PCR reads, gives a single entry per CDR3 protein. The table includes 740,000 or so distinct CDR3 sequences, roughly two fifths detected once. The clonotype originates from an adult man with Graves' ophthalmopathy. Sequenced sample: peripheral blood.

The CDR3 DNA is TGTGCCAGCAGCGACCGGGACAGGTCGACCCAGTACTTC. Translating gives CASSDRDRSTQYF. The chain links TRBV7-4 to TRBJ2-5; TRBD1 matches at 8 bases. V lost 5 bases to trimming and J lost 7 bases; unmatched junction nucleotides: 6. The germline V gene encodes CDR1 SGHVT and CDR2 SQSDAQ. The CDR3 contains 13 residues.